This T cell receptor (beta chain) was captured by sequencing in a study of T cells in Graves' hyperthyroidism and ophthalmopathy. Overall study findings and caveats: Before onset, by a median of about seven months, the model predicted ophthalmopathy. Blood also showed most of the thyroid clonotypes that were expanded above 0.001.

No ophthalmopathy progression within 18 months constituted stable Graves' hyperthyroidism. Subjects aged 18 to 65 presented with newly diagnosed hyperthyroidism of less than 2 months' duration. Amplified regions were TCR beta CDR3 sequences from RNA transcripts. RT-PCR in the first round (using the HTBI primer set) targeted the TCR CDR3. In TCRdb, the multiplex PCR reads were re-called with MiXCR into one record per CDR3 protein. The sample records roughly 710,000 distinct CDR3 sequences, around a third being singletons. On this clonotype: The antigen is undetermined.

What was sequenced was blood. The sequence derives from a woman between 40 and 55 years old with Graves' hyperthyroidism.

CDR3: CAWETGGQGYTF. The CDR3 DNA reads as TGTGCCTGGGAAACAGGGGGGCAGGGCTACACCTTC. This chain joins TRBV7-2 and TRBJ1-2; 8 bases agree with TRBD1. The CDR3 is 12 residues long. V lost 11 bases and J lost 8; bases outside the gene matches: 10. From germline, CDR1 is SGHTA and CDR2 FQGNSA.